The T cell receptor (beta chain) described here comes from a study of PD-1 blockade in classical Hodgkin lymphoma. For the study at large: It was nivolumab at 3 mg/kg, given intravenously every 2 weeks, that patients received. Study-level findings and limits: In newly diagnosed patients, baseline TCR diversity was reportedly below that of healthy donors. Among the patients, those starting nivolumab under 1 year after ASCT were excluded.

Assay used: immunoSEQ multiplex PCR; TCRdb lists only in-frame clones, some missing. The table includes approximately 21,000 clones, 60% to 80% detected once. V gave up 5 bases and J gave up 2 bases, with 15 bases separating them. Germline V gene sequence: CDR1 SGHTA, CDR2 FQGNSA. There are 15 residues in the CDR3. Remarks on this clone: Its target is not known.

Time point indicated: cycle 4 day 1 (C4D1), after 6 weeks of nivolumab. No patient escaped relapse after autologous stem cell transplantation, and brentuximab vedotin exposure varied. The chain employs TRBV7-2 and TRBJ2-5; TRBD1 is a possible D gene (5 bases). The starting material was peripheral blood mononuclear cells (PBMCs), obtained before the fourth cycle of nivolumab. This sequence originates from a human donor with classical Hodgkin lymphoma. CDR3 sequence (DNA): TGTGCCAGCAGCCCCCGCGGTCAGGGACAAGAGACCCAGTACTTC. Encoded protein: CASSPRGQGQETQYF.